The entry that follows covers one T cell receptor (beta chain) sequence. Its antigen remains unidentified. The record has no base qualities; no much larger clone is one base away. This record comes from a study of CD39 and CD103 CD8 tumor-infiltrating T cells (dated by TCRdb to the late 2010s). A note on the overall study: The repertoire comparisons shown came from four patients: one with an HPV-positive HNSCC, one with an HPV-negative HNSCC, one with ovarian cancer and one with melanoma. Deep sequencing of TCRbeta CDR3 was used to compare the repertoires of CD8 TIL subsets, defined by CD103 and CD39, with those of peripheral memory CD8 T cells.

The germline ends are 10 bases apart after V is trimmed by 0 bases and J by 4 bases. CDR1 and CDR2, per the germline V gene, are SGDLS and YYNGEE. The CDR3, cysteine through phenylalanine, is 14 amino acids long. CDR3 DNA only is kept here, 42 bases in frame from base 1. The paper as a whole reports these results and caveats: Clonotypes from DN TILs largely overlapped with peripheral memory CD8 repertoires, while clonotypes from DP TILs were only rarely found in blood or uninvolved lymph node. DP CD8 TILs appeared more oligoclonal than DN and SP CD8 TILs and blood memory CD8 T cells, with top 30 clonotypes covering about 50-86%.

No therapy was being received by patients at the time of sample collection, although prior treatments had ranged from chemotherapy, radiotherapy, surgery and immunotherapy to none. After thawing, cells went through T lymphocyte enrichment using a negative-selection kit, with EpCAM beads added for tumor-infiltrating lymphocytes. Memory CD8 T cells were sorted as CD8+CD4-CD45RA- cells regardless of CCR7 expression. Before analysis, peripheral blood mononuclear cells were separated on a Ficoll-Paque PLUS gradient and then cryopreserved. Populations were sorted to about 99% purity on a FACSAria II, and cell pellets were frozen for TCR sequencing without culture. For each subset, between roughly 8,500 and 110,000 sorted cells were used for genomic DNA extraction with the DNeasy Blood and Tissue Kit. The immunoSEQ service sequenced and mapped the TCRbeta V-J or V-D-J regions, with each sample reaching coverage above 9.5x. In the source study's methods: Analysis was limited to productive rearrangements exported from the immunoSEQ Analyzer platform, and clonality was evaluated on the 500 most abundant clones. To quantify how much repertoires overlapped between populations, both the Morisita-Horn similarity index and the Jaccard index were used. Morisita-Horn similarity between CD8 T-cell subset TCR repertoires was measured in a handful of cancer patients. The source is immuneACCESS, and TCRdb retained only in-frame sequences with V and J called. Part of the clones is not carried over; for the studies checked, unresolved V genes explain less than half of this, and the remainder is unexplained. V, J and clone size derive from that table, while D and trimming were established from the DNA sequence. Recorded for this sample are approximately 17,000 clones; around nine tenths of them occurred a single time. The leading ten clones occupy more than 3.5% of the sample.

This sequence originates from a human donor with head and neck squamous cell carcinoma. Input material: CD8+ T cells sorted from blood. The cell subset or site label of this sample denotes: total memory CD8 T cells (CD45RA-CCR7+/-) from blood or uninvolved lymph node. The V and J segments used are TRBV9 and TRBJ1-1, with the D gene too uncertain to name. The CDR3 reads as follows: CASSVASKPTEAFF. The sequenced DNA is TGTGCCAGCAGCGTAGCTTCCAAACCCACTGAAGCTTTCTTT. Outside the CDR3, residues come from the reference TRBV9 and TRBJ1-1 proteins, so the full variable domain is: DSGVTQTPKHLITATGQRVTLRCSPRSGDLSVYWYQQSLDQGLQFLIQYYNGEERAKGNILERFSAQQFPDLHSELNLSSLELGDSALYFCASSVASKPTEAFFGQGTRLTVV.